This T cell receptor (beta chain) was sequenced during a study of patients and donors after allogeneic stem cell transplantation. One entry per CDR3 protein results from TCRdb running MiXCR on the RT-PCR reads. The table lists tens of thousands of distinct CDR3 sequences, around 33% of them singletons. V was clipped by 2 bases and J by 1 base, with 8 bases between them. CDR3 length: 15 amino acids. Per the germline V gene, CDR1 is SGHAT and CDR2 is FQNNGV. This clonotype originated in a human donor who was either an allogeneic HSCT recipient or a stem cell or donor lymphocyte infusion donor (not recorded which). It is not recorded whose cells these are; they may come from a transplant donor. What was sequenced was blood, either unsorted or a sorted T cell fraction (not recorded which). This chain joins TRBV11-2 and TRBJ2-2; D not certain. Here the CDR3 reads CASSLFRGNTGELFF. The CDR3 DNA reads TGTGCCAGCAGCTTATTTCGTGGGAACACCGGGGAGCTGTTTTTT.